This is a list of T cell receptor beta chains from one sample in a study of blood T cell repertoires in COVID-19. TCRdb keeps only in-frame clones here, not all; method: immunoSEQ multiplex PCR. The repertoire consists of almost 50,000 clones, with over 85% occurring once and the leading ten covering about 3.8%. Sequenced material: peripheral blood. The origin of the receptors is a human donor in a cohort sampled during active COVID-19. CDR3s include the opening cysteine and the closing phenylalanine or tryptophan. Fields, in order: CDR3 DNA, CDR3 protein, J gene, V gene, D gene, clone size. The D gene is left open where the match is weak. Clone size is given for some rows only: seen once, a few or many times, or a class if the clone is expanded.

TGTGCCAGCAGTCGGACAGTCAGATCCCCGAATGGTTACGAGCAGTACTTC,CASSRTVRSPNGYEQYF,TRBJ2-7,TRBV28,NA,NA
TGTGCCATCAGGGTAGCGGGAGGTGATGAGCAGTTCTTC,CAIRVAGGDEQFF,TRBJ2-1,TRBV10-3,TRBD2,once
TGTGCCAGCACTGGACTAGCGGGAGAGTATGGTCGGGCCGGGGAGCTGTTTTTT,CASTGLAGEYGRAGELFF,TRBJ2-2,TRBV7-9,TRBD2,NA
TGTGCCAGCAGCTTGGAGGGACAGGCCTACAATGAGCAGTTCTTC,CASSLEGQAYNEQFF,TRBJ2-1,TRBV5-4,TRBD1,NA
TGCGCCAGCAGCTTGGCCCCCCAGGGGGCCGGCTATGGCTACACCTTC,CASSLAPQGAGYGYTF,TRBJ1-2,TRBV5-1,TRBD1,NA
TGTGCCAGCAGCGTCGGACCCCAGGGCTCTGGAAACACCATATATTTT,CASSVGPQGSGNTIYF,TRBJ1-3,TRBV9,NA,NA
TGTGCCAGCAGTTACCACCGGCAGGGCACTGAAGCTTTCTTT,CASSYHRQGTEAFF,TRBJ1-1,TRBV6-5,NA,NA
TGTGCCAGCAGTTTAGAGGGCGACGGAGGAAACACCATATATTTT,CASSLEGDGGNTIYF,TRBJ1-3,TRBV27,NA,NA
TGTGCCAGCAGCCGGGACAGGGCATCGGGCACTGAAGCTTTCTTT,CASSRDRASGTEAFF,TRBJ1-1,TRBV7-8,TRBD1,NA
TGTGCCAGCAGCCGGACAACAAGCAATGAAAAACTGTTTTTT,CASSRTTSNEKLFF,TRBJ1-4,TRBV9,NA,NA
TGTGCCAGCAGCCGAGGACAGGGTAACTACAATGAGCAGTTCTTC,CASSRGQGNYNEQFF,TRBJ2-1,TRBV3-1/TRBV3-2,TRBD1,NA
TGTGCCACCAGCACGTCTAGCGGTACCTTGGAGACCCAGTACTTC,CATSTSSGTLETQYF,TRBJ2-5,TRBV15,TRBD2,NA
TGTGCCAGCGCACGCCGAGGGCCCTACGAGCAGTACTTC,CASARRGPYEQYF,TRBJ2-7,TRBV28,NA,NA
TGTGCCAGCAGCCTGGGGGGGTCCTACAATGAGCAGTTCTTC,CASSLGGSYNEQFF,TRBJ2-1,TRBV7-9,TRBD2,NA
TGCAGCGTCGGACTAGCGGGCGACAATGAGCAGTTCTTC,CSVGLAGDNEQFF,TRBJ2-1,TRBV29-1,TRBD2,NA
TGTGCCAGCAGCCCGGGACAGGGAAATCAGCCCCAGCATTTT,CASSPGQGNQPQHF,TRBJ1-5,TRBV5-6,TRBD1,NA
TGTGCCAGCAACCGGAGACCCTACGAGCAGTACTTC,CASNRRPYEQYF,TRBJ2-7,TRBV28,NA,once
TGTGCCAGCAGTGGACAGGGGTACTACGGCTACACCTTC,CASSGQGYYGYTF,TRBJ1-2,TRBV2,TRBD1,NA
TGTGCCAGCAGTCGGACCGGGACTAGCGGTAACATTCAGTACTTC,CASSRTGTSGNIQYF,TRBJ2-4,TRBV2,TRBD2,NA
TGTGCCAGCAGCGTATTGGGACTAGCGGTCACAGATACGCAGTATTTT,CASSVLGLAVTDTQYF,TRBJ2-3,TRBV9,TRBD2,NA
TGTGCCAGCAGTGAAAGGGGGTATGATGGCTACACCTTC,CASSERGYDGYTF,TRBJ1-2,TRBV25-1,NA,NA
TGTGCCAGCAGTGGTCAGGGGGCTGGGGCCAACGTCCTGACTTTC,CASSGQGAGANVLTF,TRBJ2-6,TRBV28,TRBD1,once
TGTGCCAGCAGCATGAAGCAGGGGCCCCGCGCCGAGCAGTTCTTC,CASSMKQGPRAEQFF,TRBJ2-1,TRBV9,NA,NA
TGTGCCAGCAGCTCGGTACAGGGGTATGGCTACACCTTC,CASSSVQGYGYTF,TRBJ1-2,TRBV5-6,TRBD1,NA
TGCGCCAGCAGCCCATATACCGGAGGGCGGGGCACAGATACGCAGTATTTT,CASSPYTGGRGTDTQYF,TRBJ2-3,TRBV5-1,NA,NA
TGCGCCAGCAGCTTGGGTGGACTAGCGCTCTACGAGCAGTACTTC,CASSLGGLALYEQYF,TRBJ2-7,TRBV5-1,TRBD2,NA
TGTGCCAGCAGTGAACTAGCGGGGAACTACGAGCAGTACTTC,CASSELAGNYEQYF,TRBJ2-7,TRBV28,TRBD2,NA
TGCGCCAGCAGCCAAGATCGGCAGGGTGTCTTCTACACCTTC,CASSQDRQGVFYTF,TRBJ1-2,TRBV4-1,NA,NA
TGTGCCAGCAGTCGAGAGACAGGGACGGCTGAAGCTTTCTTT,CASSRETGTAEAFF,TRBJ1-1,TRBV6-6,TRBD1,NA
TGTGCCAGCAGGCACGGACAGGGGGACAATCAGCCCCAGCATTTT,CASRHGQGDNQPQHF,TRBJ1-5,TRBV6-5,TRBD1,NA
TGTGCCAGCAGCTCCACCGGAGGGAAGAACACTGAAGCTTTCTTT,CASSSTGGKNTEAFF,TRBJ1-1,TRBV7-9,NA,NA
TGTGCCAGCAGCTCCCAGGAGACAGGGAGCACTGAAGCTTTCTTT,CASSSQETGSTEAFF,TRBJ1-1,TRBV7-9,TRBD1,few
TGCGCCAGCAGCCAGACTAGCGGGTACTACGAGCAGTACTTC,CASSQTSGYYEQYF,TRBJ2-7,TRBV5-1,TRBD2,NA
TGCGCCAGCAGCTCCCAGAACTATGGCTACACCTTC,CASSSQNYGYTF,TRBJ1-2,TRBV5-1,NA,NA
TGTGCCAGCAGCCGGAGAAACTATGGCTACACCTTC,CASSRRNYGYTF,TRBJ1-2,TRBV3-1/TRBV3-2,NA,NA
TGTGCCAGCAGCCGGGACAGCCTCTACAATGAGCAGTTCTTC,CASSRDSLYNEQFF,TRBJ2-1,TRBV5-8,TRBD1,NA
TGTGCCAGCATAGTCCCGACCGGGACAGCGAACACTGAAGCTTTCTTT,CASIVPTGTANTEAFF,TRBJ1-1,TRBV28,TRBD1,NA
TGTGCCAGCAGTACCCCCGGAGATGGTGGGGCCAACGTCCTGACTTTC,CASSTPGDGGANVLTF,TRBJ2-6,TRBV27,NA,NA
TGTGCCAGCAGTGAAACGGGGATCTCACCCCTCCACTTT,CASSETGISPLHF,TRBJ1-6,TRBV25-1,NA,NA
TGTGCCAGCAGCCAGACTGGAGGTGAGCAGTTCTTC,CASSQTGGEQFF,TRBJ2-1,TRBV7-2,NA,NA
TGTGCCAGCAGCTTACGACAGTACTCCTACGAGCAGTACTTC,CASSLRQYSYEQYF,TRBJ2-7,TRBV11-2,NA,NA
TGTGCCAGCAGCGCGATCACTACAACTAATGAAAAACTGTTTTTT,CASSAITTTNEKLFF,TRBJ1-4,TRBV11-2,NA,NA
TGTGCCAGCAGCACAACCCATGAAGCTTTCTTT,CASSTTHEAFF,TRBJ1-1,TRBV12-3/TRBV12-4,NA,NA